The clone carrying this TCR beta chain was seen once. Sequencing used immunoSEQ multiplex PCR; TCRdb keeps in-frame clones, though not all of them. The table records just over 25,000 clones, around 70% of them present only once. No patient escaped relapse after autologous stem cell transplantation, and brentuximab vedotin exposure varied. The CDR3 length is 15 residues. Trimming at V came to 4 bases and at J to 5 bases, leaving 6 bases not matched to a gene. Germline CDR1 and CDR2: LGHNA and YSLEER. This specimen comes from a study of PD-1 blockade in classical Hodgkin lymphoma. The receptor's source is a human donor with classical Hodgkin lymphoma. Sequencing used peripheral blood mononuclear cells (PBMCs), obtained before the second cycle of nivolumab. V and J are TRBV4-3 and TRBJ2-7; 12 bases match TRBD2. The DNA of the CDR3 is TGCGCCAGCAGCCGGCGACTAGCGGGAGTCCACGAGCAGTACTTC. Translation gives CASSRRLAGVHEQYF.